One and the same sample provided the 3 T cell receptor beta chains below, sequenced in a study of neurological immune-mediated disorders. TCRdb independently ran MiXCR on the 5' RACE reads; one entry per CDR3 protein. The sample includes 20,000 or so distinct CDR3 sequences, roughly 10% of them seen just once. Material: CD8+ T cells from blood. These receptors all stem from a woman aged 45 to 65 in good health.

This clonotype was counted many times. V usage is TRBV7-9 and J usage is TRBJ2-7, with D possibly called TRBD1 or TRBD2 (5 bases each). Germline V CDR1 and CDR2: SEHNR, FQNEAQ (reference sequence). This CDR3 is 13 amino acids long. Trimming stripped 2 bases from V and 5 bases from J, with 10 bases between. CDR3 region: CASSLRGPNEQYF. The CDR3 DNA reads TGTGCCAGCAGCTTACGGGGCCCCAACGAGCAGTACTTC.

This clonotype has ten or more counts. The V call is TRBV6-5, the J call TRBJ2-1; D uncertain. V was shortened by 2 bases and J by 7 bases, with 15 bases between the two germline ends. The CDR3 sequence is 15 residues long. Germline assignment: CDR1 MNHEY and CDR2 SVGAGI. The CDR3 is CASSYIDRNGNEQFF. CDR3 in DNA: TGTGCCAGCAGTTACATCGACCGAAATGGTAATGAGCAGTTCTTC.

This sequence joins TRBV5-1 and TRBJ2-1; 12 bases map to TRBD2. V shed 4 bases and J 5 bases; nucleotides not matched to a gene: 4. Germline CDR1 reads SGHRS; CDR2 reads YFSETQ. The CDR3 spans 15 residues. DNA of the CDR3: TGCGCCAGCAGCCTCGGACTAGCGGGGCACAATGAGCAGTTCTTC. Protein product: CASSLGLAGHNEQFF.